The sequence of this T cell receptor beta chain was determined in a study of blood T cell repertoires in COVID-19. About the study: Acute-phase and convalescent COVID-19 samples originated in the United States, Italy and Spain. In each case, the material was cDNA or gDNA derived from T cells, B-cell-depleted T cells, or PBMCs.

With regard to this clone: This sample also contains other DNA sequences that code for the same CDR3.

Sequencing was performed with immunoSEQ multiplex PCR; in TCRdb, only in-frame clones are kept and a portion is missing. The repertoire includes 200,000 to 250,000 clones, roughly 85% of them detected once, and 4.8% sits in the top ten. This CDR3 has 15 residues. Germline V CDR1 and CDR2: SGHAT, FQNNGV. V dropped 5 bases and J dropped 4; count of bases not matched to a gene: 6. Clinical history reported by participants formed the basis on which cohorts were assigned. A PCR-confirmed or clinician-diagnosed COVID-19 case had contacted exposed participants within 2 weeks of entry. The sample taken for sequencing was PBMCs or T cells enriched from blood (not recorded which). This sequence originates from a woman aged 45-65 years who had been exposed to COVID-19. The J gene is TRBJ2-3, the V gene TRBV11-2; 10 bases agree with TRBD1. The chain's CDR3 is CASSLGQGGSDTQYF. The CDR3 coding sequence is TGTGCCAGCAGCCTCGGACAGGGGGGGTCAGATACGCAGTATTTT.